These T cell receptor beta chains were read from a single sample in a study of cytomegalovirus exposure and HLA in healthy donors. Some clones are missing from TCRdb's copy, which holds only in-frame ones; the method was immunoSEQ multiplex PCR. The sample holds over 100,000 clones, 50% to 75% seen once. Sequencing used PBMCs. Every receptor here comes from a woman aged 40 to 50 in good health and CMV-seropositive. Both conserved end residues are part of each CDR3. A D gene is named only where the DNA matches it firmly. Clone size is given for some rows only: seen once, a few or many times, or a class if the clone is expanded.

CASSPRDRPSGDTF	TGTGCCAGTAGTCCCCGGGACAGGCCTTCTGGCGACACCTTC	TRBD1	TRBJ1-2	TRBV19	few
CASSESDSRTQYF	TGTGCCAGTAGTGAGAGCGACTCGAGGACCCAGTACTTC	-	TRBJ2-5	TRBV19	few
CASRLLAESYNEQFF	TGTGCCAGTAGGCTTCTAGCGGAGTCCTACAATGAGCAGTTCTTC	TRBD2	TRBJ2-1	TRBV19	-
CASSEGLAVRNEQFF	TGTGCCAGCAGTGAAGGGCTAGCTGTCCGCAATGAGCAGTTCTTC	-	TRBJ2-1	TRBV6-1	-
CASRSIGGRINYGYTF	TGTGCCAGCAGGTCTATCGGGGGGAGGATTAACTATGGCTACACCTTC	-	TRBJ1-2	TRBV4-2	once
CASSAPGQGRPEQYF	TGTGCCAGCAGTGCTCCGGGACAGGGTCGTCCCGAGCAGTACTTC	TRBD1	TRBJ2-7	TRBV28	once
CASSPEGAVQFF	TGTGCCAGCAGCCCCGAGGGAGCGGTGCAGTTCTTC	-	TRBJ2-1	TRBV11-3	-
CASSLPQANTGELFF	TGCGCCAGCAGCTTGCCACAGGCCAACACCGGGGAGCTGTTTTTT	-	TRBJ2-2	TRBV5-1	-
CASSWDRSGKDTEAFF	TGCGCCAGCAGCTGGGACAGGTCCGGGAAGGACACTGAAGCTTTCTTT	TRBD1	TRBJ1-1	TRBV5-1	-
CASSLTSGRPRRIF	TGTGCCAGCAGCCTGACTAGCGGGAGGCCGCGAAGGATCTTC	TRBD2	TRBJ2-1	TRBV27	-
CASRNRGYTF	TGCGCCAGCCGTAATCGTGGCTACACCTTC	-	TRBJ1-2	TRBV10-1	-
CASSVDRVGTEAFF	TGCGCCAGCAGCGTGGACAGGGTAGGGACTGAAGCTTTCTTT	TRBD1	TRBJ1-1	TRBV5-1	-
CASSEPTDFEQFF	TGTGCCAGCAGCGAGCCGACAGACTTTGAGCAGTTCTTC	-	TRBJ2-1	TRBV11-3	-
CASSPVTVGETQYF	TGTGCTAGCTCCCCAGTGACAGTGGGGGAGACCCAGTACTTC	-	TRBJ2-5	TRBV7-7	-
CASNQVGGAYEQYF	TGTGCCAGCAACCAAGTGGGGGGGGCCTACGAGCAGTACTTC	TRBD2	TRBJ2-7	TRBV7-9	-
CASSISRDSRNQPQHF	TGTGCCAGTAGTATTAGTCGGGACAGCCGCAATCAGCCCCAGCATTTT	TRBD1	TRBJ1-5	TRBV19	-
CAWSVAGVQSNQPQHF	TGTGCCTGGAGTGTGGCGGGGGTACAGAGCAATCAGCCCCAGCATTTT	-	TRBJ1-5	TRBV30	-
CATRTDFHNEQFF	TGTGCCACGCGGACAGATTTTCACAATGAGCAGTTCTTC	-	TRBJ2-1	TRBV7-2	-
CASTGQGYEQYF	TGCGCCAGCACTGGACAGGGCTACGAGCAGTACTTC	TRBD1	TRBJ2-7	TRBV5-1	-
CASRLDRGYEKLFF	TGCGCCAGCAGGCTCGACAGGGGGTATGAAAAACTGTTTTTT	TRBD1	TRBJ1-4	TRBV5-1	-
CASSVGDYSGNTIYF	TGTGCCAGCAGCGTAGGGGACTACTCTGGAAACACCATATATTTT	-	TRBJ1-3	TRBV9	once
CASSLRTGLNTEAFF	TGCGCCAGCAGCCTCCGGACAGGGCTGAACACTGAAGCTTTCTTT	TRBD1	TRBJ1-1	TRBV5-1	few
CASSAGLASNQPQHF	TGTGCCAGCAGCGCCGGACTAGCTAGCAATCAGCCCCAGCATTTT	-	TRBJ1-5	TRBV2	few
CASSVGNQGLTDTQYF	TGTGCCAGCAGTGTCGGTAACCAGGGCCTAACAGATACGCAGTATTTT	-	TRBJ2-3	TRBV2	-
CASSSPTGGNQPQHF	TGTGCCAGCAGTTCCCCGACAGGGGGCAATCAGCCCCAGCATTTT	TRBD1	TRBJ1-5	TRBV28	-
CSVGSDEQGYETQYF	TGCAGCGTCGGGTCGGACGAACAGGGTTACGAGACCCAGTACTTC	-	TRBJ2-5	TRBV29-1	few
CASSQGTGWRSPLHF	TGTGCCAGCAGCCAGGGGACAGGGTGGCGCTCACCCCTCCACTTT	TRBD1	TRBJ1-6	TRBV14	few
CASSGGLQGETQYF	TGTGCCAGCAGCGGGGGTTTGCAGGGAGAGACCCAGTACTTC	-	TRBJ2-5	TRBV2	once
CAISEGGGATEAFF	TGTGCCATCAGTGAGGGAGGAGGGGCCACTGAAGCTTTCTTT	-	TRBJ1-1	TRBV10-3	-
CSVAGDRGYEQYF	TGCAGCGTCGCAGGGGACAGGGGCTACGAGCAGTACTTC	TRBD1	TRBJ2-7	TRBV29-1	once
CASTLGGGNQPQHF	TGTGCCAGCACATTGGGGGGTGGTAATCAGCCCCAGCATTTT	-	TRBJ1-5	TRBV28	few
CASIDWSYGYTF	TGTGCCAGCATAGACTGGAGTTATGGCTACACCTTC	-	TRBJ1-2	TRBV6-5	few
CASSSPETGQHEKLFF	TGTGCCAGCAGTTCGCCCGAGACAGGGCAGCATGAAAAACTGTTTTTT	TRBD1	TRBJ1-4	TRBV27	-
CASSPGLAGSSSYNEQFF	TGTGCTAGCAGCCCGGGACTAGCGGGTTCGAGCTCCTACAATGAGCAGTTCTTC	TRBD2	TRBJ2-1	TRBV7-7	-
CASSLDWGGYAFF	TGCGCCAGCAGCTTGGACTGGGGCGGATACGCTTTCTTT	-	TRBJ1-1	TRBV5-1	-
CASRGTGGPYGYTF	TGTGCCAGCAGGGGGACAGGGGGGCCTTATGGCTACACCTTC	TRBD1	TRBJ1-2	TRBV6-1	-
CASSARGPMNTEAFF	TGTGCCAGCAGTGCCAGGGGACCGATGAACACTGAAGCTTTCTTT	-	TRBJ1-1	TRBV2	-
CASSYSDRFSYEQYF	TGTGCCAGCAGTTACTCGGACAGGTTCTCCTACGAGCAGTACTTC	TRBD1	TRBJ2-7	TRBV6-5	-
CASSQDNRLNTEAFF	TGTGCCAGCAGCCAAGATAACAGACTGAACACTGAAGCTTTCTTT	-	TRBJ1-1	TRBV14	few
CASSPPGRGPLNTEAFF	TGTGCCAGCAGCCCTCCCGGCAGGGGACCTTTGAACACTGAAGCTTTCTTT	-	TRBJ1-1	TRBV5-4	-
CASSASTGLETQYF	TGCGCCAGCAGCGCATCAACAGGTTTGGAGACCCAGTACTTC	-	TRBJ2-5	TRBV5-1	-
CASSSTGGAYEQYF	TGCGCCAGCAGCTCTACAGGGGGCGCGTACGAGCAGTACTTC	TRBD1	TRBJ2-7	TRBV5-1	-
CASSFPTSGGTDTQYF	TGTGCCAGCAGTTTCCCGACTAGCGGGGGGACAGATACGCAGTATTTT	TRBD2	TRBJ2-3	TRBV27	-
CASSHPGTGDEKLFF	TGCGCCAGCAGCCATCCCGGGACAGGGGATGAAAAACTGTTTTTT	TRBD1	TRBJ1-4	TRBV4-1	once
CASSHRLAGGRFYNEQFF	TGCGCCAGCAGTCATCGACTAGCGGGGGGGCGCTTCTACAATGAGCAGTTCTTC	TRBD2	TRBJ2-1	TRBV23-1	-
CASSHRQGAEKLFF	TGTGCCAGCAGTCATAGACAGGGGGCGGAAAAACTGTTTTTT	TRBD1	TRBJ1-4	TRBV27	-
CASSPAAGGPSGANVLTF	TGTGCCAGCAGCCCCGCAGCGGGAGGGCCGTCCGGGGCCAACGTCCTGACTTTC	TRBD2	TRBJ2-6	TRBV7-6	-
CASSFEPGDTQYF	TGCGCCAGCAGCTTCGAACCGGGGGATACGCAGTATTTT	-	TRBJ2-3	TRBV5-1	medium-sized
CASTPAGAVSPLHF	TGTGCCAGCACCCCGGCAGGGGCTGTTTCACCCCTCCACTTT	-	TRBJ1-6	TRBV16	-
CASSLLQGDVLGNTIYF	TGCGCCAGCAGCCTCCTACAGGGAGACGTTCTGGGAAACACCATATATTTT	-	TRBJ1-3	TRBV5-1	once
CASSAPTGDRYEQYF	TGTGCCAGCAGCGCACCGACAGGGGACCGCTACGAGCAGTACTTC	TRBD1	TRBJ2-7	TRBV7-9	-
CASSPGGTVYGYTF	TGTGCCAGCTCACCAGGGGGCACCGTCTATGGCTACACCTTC	-	TRBJ1-2	TRBV18	-
CASRAGLAGYEQYF	TGTGCCAGCAGAGCTGGACTAGCGGGCTACGAGCAGTACTTC	TRBD2	TRBJ2-7	TRBV7-2	-
CASSVERGGETQYF	TGTGCCAGCAGCGTAGAGAGGGGAGGTGAGACCCAGTACTTC	-	TRBJ2-5	TRBV9	-
CASSLTLYEQYF	TGTGCCAGCAGTTTGACACTCTACGAGCAGTACTTC	-	TRBJ2-7	TRBV28	-
CASSVGGREQYF	TGTGCCAGCAGCGTAGGTGGCCGCGAGCAGTACTTC	-	TRBJ2-7	TRBV9	-
CASSLDSLNEKLFF	TGCGCCAGCAGCCTTGACAGCCTTAATGAAAAACTGTTTTTT	-	TRBJ1-4	TRBV5-1	few
CASRRTVPETQYF	TGTGCCAGCAGGAGGACAGTTCCAGAGACCCAGTACTTC	-	TRBJ2-5	TRBV6-1	few
CASSVRTSGQETQYF	TGTGCCAGCAGCGTCAGGACTAGCGGACAAGAGACCCAGTACTTC	TRBD2	TRBJ2-5	TRBV7-6	-
CASQASGGYEQYF	TGCGCCAGCCAGGCTAGCGGGGGTTACGAGCAGTACTTC	TRBD2	TRBJ2-7	TRBV5-1	few